This passage covers 19 T cell receptor beta chains from one sample sequenced in a study of CD8+ T cells in alopecia areata. The sample's treatment: oral pan-JAK inhibitor, 5-10 mg twice daily. As the sequencing template, cDNA was produced by extracting RNA and reverse transcribing it. Here immunoSEQ multiplex PCR was the method, and the copy in TCRdb shows in-frame clones only, minus some. The sample holds about 64,000 clones, 40% to 55% seen once. The sample in question was CD8+ T cells sorted from blood, obtained at approximately week 36, from a patient treated with tofacitinib. The receptors were sampled from a human donor with alopecia areata.

The chain has TRBV5-1 and TRBJ2-7, with TRBD2 identical over 8 bases. CDR1 is SGHRS, CDR2 YFSETQ, per germline. This CDR3 is 15 amino acids long. Trimming cost V 0 bases and J 4 bases; bases outside gene matches: 6. The CDR3 DNA reads as TGCGCCAGCAGCTTGGCTCCGAGCGGGAGTTACGAGCAGTACTTC. The encoded protein is CASSLAPSGSYEQYF.

The chain is built from TRBV25-1 and TRBJ1-1; D ambiguous. The CDR3 length is 14 residues. V was clipped by 9 bases and J by 0 bases, with 14 bases between them. Germline V CDR1 and CDR2: MGHDK, SYGVNS. The CDR3 DNA follows: TGTGCCAGTAGCGGCGGAAGCATGAACACTGAAGCTTTCTTT. It codes for CASSGGSMNTEAFF.

This clone was seen only a few times. This chain connects TRBV7-8 to TRBJ1-1; perhaps TRBD1 as D (6 bases). V was trimmed by 0 bases and J by 0 bases, leaving 8 bases between them. CDR1 is SGHVS and CDR2 is FQNEAQ in the germline V gene. The CDR3 is 15 residues long. The CDR3 DNA sequence: TGTGCCAGCAGCTTAGCCCAGGGGTTGAACACTGAAGCTTTCTTT. The encoded protein is CASSLAQGLNTEAFF.

The rearrangement uses TRBV28 and TRBJ2-3, with 7 bases identical to TRBD2. The J segment lost 4 bases and the V segment lost 0 bases, leaving 7 bases of the junction unmatched. Germline V CDR1 and CDR2: MDHEN, SYDVKM. The CDR3 spans 16 residues. Written as DNA, the CDR3 is TGTGCCAGCAGTTTATGGATGGGCGGGAGCTCAGATACGCAGTATTTT. Its translation: CASSLWMGGSSDTQYF.

The chain couples TRBV7-9 to TRBJ2-7; D is unresolved. This CDR3 spans 11 amino acids. Between the trimmed V and J ends, which lost 1 base and 6 bases, there was a span of 4 bases. The germline V gene encodes CDR1 SEHNR and CDR2 FQNEAQ (reference sequence). The CDR3 region is CASSLEREQYF. For the CDR3, the DNA is TGTGCCAGCAGCTTAGAGCGCGAGCAGTACTTC.

The chain employs TRBV30 and TRBJ2-7; D possibly corresponds to TRBD1 (5 bases). Trimming pared 1 base from V and 6 bases from J, leaving 25 bases between. Germline lookup yields CDR1 GTSNPN and CDR2 SVGIG (reference sequence). The length of the CDR3 is 17 residues. The CDR3 is CAWSGGRQGSALGEQYF. CDR3 bases: TGTGCCTGGAGTGGCGGCCGTCAGGGAAGTGCTTTGGGCGAGCAGTACTTC. Based on the CDR3 plus reference TRBV30 and TRBJ2-7, the full variable domain is SQTIHQWPATLVQPVGSPLSLECTVEGTSNPNLYWYRQAAGRGLQLLFYSVGIGQISSEVPQNLSASRPQDRQFILSSKKLLLSDSGFYLCAWSGGRQGSALGEQYFGPGTRLTVT.

The CDR3 protein is CASSSHQVAGYTDTQYF. DNA for the CDR3: TGCGCCAGCAGCTCCCACCAGGTAGCGGGTTACACAGATACGCAGTATTTT. The chain employs TRBV4-1 and TRBJ2-3; 7 positions match TRBD2. Germline CDR1 and CDR2: MGHRA and YSYEKL. The junction had 13 bases not matched to a gene; V was cut back by 5 bases and J by 2 bases. The CDR3 runs 17 residues.

The rearrangement joins TRBV4-2 to TRBJ2-5; weak D call: TRBD2 (5 bases). Germline assignment: CDR1 LGHNA and CDR2 YNFKEQ. CDR3 length equals 14 residues. Between the trimmed V and J ends, which lost 2 bases and 5 bases, there was a span of 12 bases. The CDR3 loop reads CASSQSRGAETQYF. CDR3 DNA sequence: TGTGCCAGCAGCCAAAGTCGGGGTGCGGAGACCCAGTACTTC.

Only a few counts were recorded for this clone. V is TRBV10-3 and J is TRBJ1-3; D is ambiguous. Germline CDR1 is ENHRY and CDR2 is SYGVKD. Trimming stripped 3 bases from V and 4 bases from J, with 16 bases between. The CDR3 has 16 amino acids. In DNA, the CDR3 is TGTGCCATCAGTGATGAGATACGCGGGTCCGGAAACACCATATATTTT. Protein product: CAISDEIRGSGNTIYF.

This clone was observed a few times. The chain joins TRBV7-3 to TRBJ1-1; D remains unclear. The CDR3 extends over 14 amino acids. Germline V gene data show CDR1 as SGHTA and CDR2 as FQGTGA. Trimming removed 1 base at V and 5 bases at J, with 11 bases between. This CDR3 is CASSLSAAGTEAFF. The CDR3 DNA sequence: TGTGCCAGCAGCTTAAGTGCGGCGGGGACTGAAGCTTTCTTT.

The V and J genes are TRBV10-2 and TRBJ2-3; the match to TRBD2 covers 8 bases. J was trimmed by 4 bases and V by 11 bases; bases with no gene match: 8. The CDR3 extends over 13 amino acids. CDR1 is WSHSY and CDR2 is SAAADI in the germline V gene. The DNA of the CDR3 is TGCGCCCTCGGGAGCGGGAGACCAGATACGCAGTATTTT. Translated: CALGSGRPDTQYF.

The rearrangement links TRBV11-2 to TRBJ2-5; D unresolved. Germline lookup yields CDR1 SGHAT and CDR2 FQNNGV. The CDR3 contains 15 residues. Trimming left V 5 bases short and J 1 base short, with 14 bases between. CDR3 protein: CASSLAWSSQETQYF. CDR3 nucleotide sequence: TGTGCCAGCAGCCTGGCGTGGAGCAGCCAAGAGACCCAGTACTTC.

This clone was seen only a few times. The rearrangement joins TRBV10-3 to TRBJ2-6; D uncertain. The ends were cut back, 0 bases at V and 0 bases at J, with 9 bases in the middle. Germline V gives CDR1 ENHRY, CDR2 SYGVKD. CDR3 length: 17 residues. The CDR3: CAISESSGPSGANVLTF. The CDR3 nucleotides are TGTGCCATCAGTGAGTCGTCGGGTCCCTCTGGGGCCAACGTCCTGACTTTC.

This sequence joins TRBV11-2 and TRBJ2-3, with TRBD2 identical over 10 bases. The CDR3 runs 16 residues. In germline, CDR1 is SGHAT, CDR2 FQNNGV. Trimming at V came to 5 bases and at J to 5 bases, leaving 10 bases not matched to a gene. The CDR3 DNA is TGTGCCAGCAGCGGATGGACTAGCGGAGCGATAGATACGCAGTATTTT. Protein: CASSGWTSGAIDTQYF.

The CDR3 coding sequence is TGTGCCAGCGGCAGGGTTTCCGAGCAGTACTTC. Translation: CASGRVSEQYF. The rearrangement links TRBV28 to TRBJ2-7; TRBD1 might be the D (5 bases). Germline V CDR1 and CDR2: MDHEN, SYDVKM. Trimming removed 8 bases from V and 6 bases from J, with 11 bases in between. The CDR3 contains 11 residues.

The chain has TRBV11-2 and TRBJ2-5; 8 bases agree with TRBD1. This CDR3 spans 16 amino acids. Per germline, CDR1 SGHAT and CDR2 FQNNGV. V was pared by 5 bases and J by 5 bases, with 13 bases of the junction left unmatched. The DNA for the CDR3 is TGTGCCAGCAGCCCAGACGCCAGGGGGCGCCGGGAGACCCAGTACTTC. Amino acid sequence: CASSPDARGRRETQYF. Combining the CDR3 with reference TRBV11-2 and TRBJ2-5 gives the whole variable domain EAGVAQSPRYKIIEKRQSVAFWCNPISGHATLYWYQQILGQGPKLLIQFQNNGVVDDSQLPKDRFSAERLKGVDSTLKIQPAKLEDSAVYLCASSPDARGRRETQYFGPGTRLLVL.

This clone was counted once. V gene TRBV6-5 combines with J gene TRBJ2-1; TRBD1 agrees at 7 bases. CDR3 size: 15 residues. CDR1 and CDR2 (germline): MNHEY, SVGAGI. The V and J ends lost 2 bases and 8 bases, in that order; junction bases with no gene match: 9. Here the CDR3 DNA reads TGTGCCAGCAGTTACGGTCAGGGGGTCTGGGATGAGCAGTTCTTC. Translation: CASSYGQGVWDEQFF.

V is TRBV19 and J is TRBJ2-1, with D possibly called TRBD1 or TRBD2 (5 bases each). Germline V lookup: CDR1 LNHDA, CDR2 SQIVND (reference sequence). The CDR3 covers 17 residues. Trimming pared 0 bases from V and 5 bases from J, leaving 17 bases between. The CDR3 protein is CASSIDRSGPGHNEQFF. The CDR3 DNA is TGTGCCAGTAGTATAGACCGCTCGGGACCCGGACACAATGAGCAGTTCTTC.

In this sample, this clone turned up a few times. The rearrangement links TRBV2 to TRBJ2-2; no clear D gene. The germline gives CDR1 SNHLY, CDR2 FYNNEI. This CDR3 has 11 residues. The V and J ends lost 9 bases and 2 bases respectively, with 4 bases between them. The CDR3 loop reads CASTNTGELFF. Written as DNA, the CDR3 is TGTGCCAGTACAAACACCGGGGAGCTGTTTTTT.